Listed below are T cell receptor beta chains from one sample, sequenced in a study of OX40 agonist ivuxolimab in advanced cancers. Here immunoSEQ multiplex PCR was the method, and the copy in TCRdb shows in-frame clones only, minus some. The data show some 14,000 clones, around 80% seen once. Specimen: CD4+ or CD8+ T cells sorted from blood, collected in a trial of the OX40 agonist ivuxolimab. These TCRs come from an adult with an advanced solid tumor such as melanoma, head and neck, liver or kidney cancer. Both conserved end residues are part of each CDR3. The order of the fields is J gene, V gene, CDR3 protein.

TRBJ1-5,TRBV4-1,CASSQVHGDWPQHF
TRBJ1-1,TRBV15,CATSSRRGNTEAFF
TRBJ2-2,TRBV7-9,CASSLAAGQAAGELFF
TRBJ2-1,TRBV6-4,CASSDSGGEYNEQFF
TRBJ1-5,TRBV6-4,CASSEGTGVQPQHF
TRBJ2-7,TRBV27,CASSHVTPSGQTYEQYF
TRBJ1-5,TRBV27,CASNRGFSNQPQHF
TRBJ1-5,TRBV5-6,CASSLRTDQPQHF
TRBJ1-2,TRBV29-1,CSVDKGHGYTF
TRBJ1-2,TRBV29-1,CSVERGRIYGYTF
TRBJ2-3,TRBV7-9,CASSLVGGGVLTDTQYF
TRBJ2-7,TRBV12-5,CASGLLRTFEQYF
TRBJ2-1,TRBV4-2,CASSQEAAGVEQFF
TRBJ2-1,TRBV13,CASSFPSADGQFF
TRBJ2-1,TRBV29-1,CSVYWREVVDEQFF
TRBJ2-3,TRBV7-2,CASSLEWRNTQYF
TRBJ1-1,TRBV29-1,CSVGGETNTEAFF
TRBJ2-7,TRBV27,CASSFSPGQGYEQYF
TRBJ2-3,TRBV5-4,CASSLYDTQYF
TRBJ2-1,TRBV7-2,CASSWQGLEFAYNEQFF
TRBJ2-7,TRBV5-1,CASSLEGLAASYEQYF
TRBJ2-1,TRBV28,CASSPRRLAYNEQFF
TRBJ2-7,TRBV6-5,CASSYGWEQYF
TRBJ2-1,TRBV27,CASSLSGQGTNEQFF
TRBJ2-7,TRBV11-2,CASSLGLAMNEQYF
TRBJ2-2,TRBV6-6,CASSYGAGDPGELFF
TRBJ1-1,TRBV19,CASSIGVGTEAFF
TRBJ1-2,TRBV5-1,CASSPGAYGYTF
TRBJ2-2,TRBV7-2,CASSGTGMNTGELFF
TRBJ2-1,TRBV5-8,CASSSIRLQGASDEQFF
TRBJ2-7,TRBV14,CASSPGQGYEQYF
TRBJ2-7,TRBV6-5,CASSYNSASYEQYF
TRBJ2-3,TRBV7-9,CASSPQGFSTDTQYF
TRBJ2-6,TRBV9,CASSALQGSGANVLTF
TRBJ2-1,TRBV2,CASTDRGNEQFF